Below are 22 T cell receptor beta chains sequenced from a single sample in a study of sequential checkpoint blockade in melanoma (dated by TCRdb to about 2019). Libraries came from the immunoSEQ multiplex PCR assay. TCRdb provides this immuneACCESS table in a form limited to in-frame rearrangements. Some clones are lacking; in checked studies, under half of them reflect an unresolved V gene, and why the rest are absent is not known. This sample gives over 4,000 clones in total; approximately 35% of them show up just once. 11% of the sample is held by the ten biggest clonotypes. The treatment or condition label corresponds to: randomized to nivolumab then ipilimumab (arm A) or the reverse (arm B). The material sequenced was tumor tissue (inferred from file names), taken from a patient given nivolumab and ipilimumab in sequence. These receptors originate from a human donor with melanoma.

This clone is termed medium-sized. This sequence joins TRBV7-6 and TRBJ2-2; D possibly corresponds to TRBD2 (5 bases). CDR1 and CDR2 (germline): SGHVS, FNYEAQ. Trimming removed 5 bases at V and 7 bases at J, with 17 bases between. This CDR3 comprises 15 residues. Here the CDR3 reads CASSGARGLGGELFF. DNA of the CDR3: TGTGCCAGCAGCGGAGCCAGAGGGCTCGGCGGGGAGCTGTTTTTT.

This clone was recorded once. J is TRBJ1-1 and V is TRBV29-1; D gene unclear. This CDR3 has 13 residues. Per the germline V gene, CDR1 is SQVTM and CDR2 is ANQGSEA. V was pared by 7 bases and J by 3 bases, with 15 bases between. As DNA, the CDR3 is TGCAGCGGTAGGGAGGTGTGGGACACTGAAGCTTTCTTT. Translating it yields CSGREVWDTEAFF.

This clone was seen only a few times. The chain links TRBV6-8 to TRBJ1-4; D may be TRBD1 (6 bases). The germline V gene has CDR1 MNHGY and CDR2 SAAAGT. This CDR3 has 15 residues. V lost 6 bases to trimming and J lost 6 bases, with 17 bases between them. The CDR3 is CASRILGAGDEKLFF. The CDR3 coding sequence is TGTGCCAGCAGGATCTTGGGGGCGGGTGATGAAAAACTGTTTTTT.

This CDR3 is CASSWGIGEQFF. Written as DNA, the CDR3 is TGTGCCAGTAGTTGGGGGATAGGTGAGCAGTTCTTC. The V gene is TRBV19, the J gene TRBJ2-1; D may match TRBD1 or TRBD2 (5 bases each). V was trimmed by 5 bases and J by 9 bases, leaving 11 bases between them. The germline V gene has CDR1 LNHDA and CDR2 SQIVND (reference sequence). The CDR3 totals 12 residues.

The gene calls are TRBV11-3 and TRBJ1-4; 8 bases are shared with TRBD1. The CDR3 is made up of 14 amino acids. From germline, CDR1 is SGHNT and CDR2 YENEEA. J was trimmed by 3 bases and V by 6 bases; bases with no gene match: 3. The CDR3 spells CASRRDRSNEKLFF. The CDR3 DNA reads as TGTGCCAGCAGACGGGACAGGTCTAATGAAAAACTGTTTTTT.

The chain is built from TRBV28 and TRBJ1-1, with D hard to call. The CDR3 is 15 amino acids. V lost 5 bases and J 5 bases, leaving 18 bases between the germline ends. Germline V lookup: CDR1 MDHEN, CDR2 SYDVKM. CDR3 protein: CASSGKIGRITEAFF. CDR3 DNA sequence: TGTGCCAGCAGTGGGAAAATCGGGAGAATAACTGAAGCTTTCTTT.

This clone came up a few times. V gene TRBV6-7 combines with J gene TRBJ2-1, with D possibly being TRBD1 (5 bases). TRBV6-7 is an open reading frame whose function is uncertain. The CDR3 extends over 16 amino acids. Trimming removed 5 bases at V and 5 bases at J, with 19 bases between. The CDR3 region is CASSPRVRPPNNEQFF. CDR3 DNA sequence: TGTGCCAGCAGTCCCAGGGTTCGACCGCCGAACAATGAGCAGTTCTTC.

The CDR3 sequence: CASLGGRLGRNTIYF. The CDR3 DNA reads TGTGCCAGTTTAGGCGGACGGCTCGGGAGAAACACCATATATTTT. V and J are TRBV19 and TRBJ1-3; D unresolved. The CDR3 runs 15 residues. The V end lost 8 bases, the J end lost 5 bases, and 19 bases lay between the germline ends. CDR1 is LNHDA, CDR2 SQIVND, per germline (reference sequence).

This sequence joins TRBV6-8 and TRBJ2-7, with TRBD1 matching over 9 bases. CDR1 is MNHGY, CDR2 SAAAGT, per germline. Trimming at V came to 8 bases and at J to 7 bases, leaving 9 bases not matched to a gene. This CDR3 contains 13 residues. CDR3 nucleotide sequence: TGTGCCAGCTCCGGGACAGGGCAGGGGGAGCAGTACTTC. Residues: CASSGTGQGEQYF.

This sequence joins TRBV11-3 and TRBJ2-1; 15 nucleotides agree with TRBD2. With V trimmed by 5 bases and J by 0 bases, 11 bases remained unmatched. CDR1 SGHNT and CDR2 YENEEA come from the germline V gene. The CDR3 has 20 residues. Here the CDR3 DNA reads TGTGCCAGCAGCGTCACCGGGACTAGCGGGAGGTTGAGCTCCTACAATGAGCAGTTCTTC. Its translation: CASSVTGTSGRLSSYNEQFF.

The J gene is TRBJ2-1, the V gene TRBV18; weak D call: TRBD2 (5 bases). The CDR3 has 15 residues. With 0 bases removed from V and 7 bases from J, the gap between germline ends came to 13 bases. CDR1 and CDR2 from the germline V gene are KGHSH and LQKENI. Here the CDR3 DNA reads TGTGCCAGCTCACCACCTGCTAGCTTTAGAAATGAGCAGTTCTTC. The encoded protein is CASSPPASFRNEQFF. The full variable domain, rest sourced from reference TRBV18 and TRBJ2-1, is NAGVMQNPRHLVRRRGQEARLRCSPMKGHSHVYWYRQLPEEGLKFMVYLQKENIIDESGMPKERFSAEFPKEGPSILRIQQVVRGDSAAYFCASSPPASFRNEQFFGPGTRLTVL.

The chain carries TRBV28 and TRBJ2-4, with 8 nucleotides matching TRBD2. This CDR3 is 16 amino acids long. From germline, CDR1 is MDHEN and CDR2 SYDVKM. The trim removed 6 bases at V and 8 bases at J, leaving 15 bases unmatched. This CDR3 is CASRLSQRGIGDIQYF. The CDR3 nucleotides read TGTGCCAGCAGGCTTTCCCAGCGGGGGATCGGAGACATTCAGTACTTC.

V and J are TRBV6-8 and TRBJ1-1, with 7 nucleotides matching TRBD1. J gave up 1 base and V 1 base, and 18 bases lay outside the gene matches. The CDR3 is 20 residues long. Germline V gene sequence: CDR1 MNHGY, CDR2 SAAAGT. As DNA, the CDR3 is TGTGCCAGCAGTTACTTTTCTCTTGTGTGGACAGGCCTAAAGAACACTGAAGCTTTCTTT. Residues: CASSYFSLVWTGLKNTEAFF.

This clone occurred a few times. The V gene is TRBV6-8, the J gene TRBJ2-2, with D perhaps TRBD2 (5 bases). Deletions cut 6 bases from V and 1 base from J, with 9 bases between. Per germline, CDR1 MNHGY and CDR2 SAAAGT. The CDR3 is 14 amino acids. CDR3 nucleotide sequence: TGTGCCAGCAGCTCGGACTTGAACACCGGGGAGCTGTTTTTT. It yields the protein CASSSDLNTGELFF.

V usage is TRBV5-1 and J usage is TRBJ1-1; TRBD1 aligns across 8 bases. The V segment lost 0 bases and the J segment 3 bases; nucleotides outside the gene matches: 7. The CDR3 loop spans 16 amino acids. Per the germline V gene, CDR1 is SGHRS and CDR2 is YFSETQ. CDR3 residues: CASSLGISGQDTEAFF. The CDR3 nucleotides read TGCGCCAGCAGCTTGGGAATATCGGGACAGGACACTGAAGCTTTCTTT.

This chain uses TRBV9 with TRBJ1-5, with D unresolved. CDR1 SGDLS and CDR2 YYNGEE come from the germline V gene. CDR3 length: 13 residues. The V end was cut by 7 bases, the J end by 1 base, with 9 bases between. CDR3: CASAAESNQPQHF. DNA of the CDR3: TGTGCCAGCGCCGCGGAGAGCAATCAGCCCCAGCATTTT.

CDR3 region: CASTILLVAGVAKNIQYF. The CDR3 nucleotides read TGTGCCAGTACCATCCTCCTAGTAGCGGGGGTAGCCAAAAACATTCAGTACTTC. The rearrangement uses TRBV19 and TRBJ2-4, with 9 bases aligning to TRBD2. This CDR3 has 18 amino acids. Germline V gives CDR1 LNHDA, CDR2 SQIVND (reference sequence). V trimming: 7 bases; J trimming: 0 bases; junction bases outside the gene matches: 13. The full variable domain, with the rest looked up from reference TRBV19 and TRBJ2-4, is DGGITQSPKYLFRKEGQNVTLSCEQNLNHDAMYWYRQDPGQGLRLIYYSQIVNDFQKGDIAEGYSVSREKKESFPLTVTSAQKNPTAFYLCASTILLVAGVAKNIQYFGAGTRLSVL.

By its share, this clone is medium-sized. Distinct nucleotide sequences in the sample also encode this CDR3. The CDR3 nucleotides are TGTGCCAGCAGTTACACGGGTCGTAGCTCCTACGAGCAGTACTTC. It codes for CASSYTGRSSYEQYF. J is TRBJ2-7 and V is TRBV6-8; D unresolved. The CDR3 totals 15 residues. V gave up 2 bases and J gave up 0 bases, with 11 bases separating them. The germline gives CDR1 MNHGY, CDR2 SAAAGT.

CDR3 loop: CASSRDRGFTQPQHF. In DNA, the CDR3 is TGTGCCAGTAGCCGTGACCGGGGGTTTACTCAGCCCCAGCATTTT. J is TRBJ1-5 and V is TRBV19, with a possible D match to TRBD1 (5 bases). The CDR3 consists of 15 residues. With 6 bases removed from V and 6 bases from J, the gap between germline ends came to 18 bases. Germline CDR1 is LNHDA and CDR2 is SQIVND (reference sequence).

The chain combines TRBV29-1 with TRBJ2-2, with 11 bases lining up with TRBD2. V lost 6 bases to trimming and J lost 7 bases; unmatched junction nucleotides: 13. This CDR3 spans 16 amino acids. Germline CDR1 SQVTM, CDR2 ANQGSEA. The CDR3: CSVGFSGGAIVGELFF. In DNA, the CDR3 is TGCAGCGTCGGGTTTAGCGGGGGGGCCATCGTCGGGGAGCTGTTTTTT.

This chain connects TRBV6-8 to TRBJ2-2; D call uncertain. Germline CDR1 reads MNHGY; CDR2 reads SAAAGT. The CDR3 is 17 residues long. The ends were cut back, 0 bases at V and 0 bases at J, with 11 bases in the middle. Here the CDR3 DNA reads TGTGCCAGCAGTTACTCGACTGCGATCGCGAACACCGGGGAGCTGTTTTTT. Translating gives CASSYSTAIANTGELFF.

This clone was counted between two and nine times. The gene calls are TRBV15 and TRBJ1-1; no clear D gene. CDR1 is LNHNV, CDR2 YYDKDF, per germline (reference sequence). V was cut by 1 base and J by 8 bases, with 14 bases left in between. The CDR3 is 14 residues long. DNA of the CDR3: TGTGCCACCAGCAGAGCCAGGCTGTCGACAGAAGCTTTCTTT. Protein: CATSRARLSTEAFF.